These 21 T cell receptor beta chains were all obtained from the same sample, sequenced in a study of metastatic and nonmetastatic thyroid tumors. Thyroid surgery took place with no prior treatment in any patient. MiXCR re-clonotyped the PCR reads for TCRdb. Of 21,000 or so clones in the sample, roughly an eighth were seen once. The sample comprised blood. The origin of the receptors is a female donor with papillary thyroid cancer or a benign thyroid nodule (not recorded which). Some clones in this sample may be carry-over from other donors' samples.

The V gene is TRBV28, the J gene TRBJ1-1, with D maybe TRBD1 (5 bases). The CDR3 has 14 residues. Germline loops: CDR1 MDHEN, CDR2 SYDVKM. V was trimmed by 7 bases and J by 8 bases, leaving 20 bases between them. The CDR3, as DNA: TGTGCCAGCATCCGAGGGGAAATAACACAAGAAGCTTTCTTT. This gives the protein CASIRGEITQEAFF.

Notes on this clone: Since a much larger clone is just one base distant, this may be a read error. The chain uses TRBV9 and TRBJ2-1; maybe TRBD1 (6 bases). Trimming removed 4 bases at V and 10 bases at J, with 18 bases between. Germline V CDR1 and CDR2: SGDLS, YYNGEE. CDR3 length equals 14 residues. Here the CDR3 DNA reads TGTGCCAGCAGCATAGCCGTGACAGGCGGGGAGCAGTTCTTC. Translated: CASSIAVTGGEQFF.

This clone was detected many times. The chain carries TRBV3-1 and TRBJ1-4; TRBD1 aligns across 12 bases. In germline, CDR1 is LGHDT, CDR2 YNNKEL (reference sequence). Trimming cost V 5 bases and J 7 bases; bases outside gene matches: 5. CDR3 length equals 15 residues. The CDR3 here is CASSGGDRGREKLFF. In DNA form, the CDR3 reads TGTGCCAGCAGCGGTGGGGACAGGGGGCGTGAAAAACTGTTTTTT. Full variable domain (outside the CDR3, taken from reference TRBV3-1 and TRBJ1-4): DTAVSQTPKYLVTQMGNDKSIKCEQNLGHDTMYWYKQDSKKFLKIMFSYNNKELIINETVPNRFSPKSPDKAHLNLHINSLELGDSAVYFCASSGGDRGREKLFFGSGTQLSVL.

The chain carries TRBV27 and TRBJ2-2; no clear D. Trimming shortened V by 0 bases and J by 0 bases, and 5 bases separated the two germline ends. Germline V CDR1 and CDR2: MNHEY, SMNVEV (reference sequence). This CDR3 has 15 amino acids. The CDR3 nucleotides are TGTGCCAGCAGTTTATCCAGAGCGAACACCGGGGAGCTGTTTTTT. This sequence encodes CASSLSRANTGELFF.

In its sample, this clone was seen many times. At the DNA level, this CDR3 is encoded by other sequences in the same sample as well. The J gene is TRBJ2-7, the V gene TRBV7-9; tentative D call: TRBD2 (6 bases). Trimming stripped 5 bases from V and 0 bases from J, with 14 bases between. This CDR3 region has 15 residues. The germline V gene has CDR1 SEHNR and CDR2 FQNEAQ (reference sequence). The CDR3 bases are TGTGCCAGCAGCCCAACGGACGGGAGCTCCTACGAGCAGTACTTC. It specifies CASSPTDGSSYEQYF.

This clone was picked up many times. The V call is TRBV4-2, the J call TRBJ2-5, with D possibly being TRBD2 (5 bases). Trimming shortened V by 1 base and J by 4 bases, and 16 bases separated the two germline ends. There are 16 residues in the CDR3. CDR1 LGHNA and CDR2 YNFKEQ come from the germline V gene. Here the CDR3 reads CASSQGGLLSGETQYF. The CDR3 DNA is TGTGCCAGCAGCCAAGGAGGCTTACTGAGCGGAGAGACCCAGTACTTC.

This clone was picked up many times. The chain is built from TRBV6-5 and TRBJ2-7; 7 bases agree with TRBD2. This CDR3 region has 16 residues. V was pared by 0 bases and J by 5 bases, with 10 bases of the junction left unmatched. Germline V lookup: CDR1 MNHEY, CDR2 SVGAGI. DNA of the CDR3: TGTGCCAGCAGTTACTCCCACCTCGGACTAGGTCACGAGCAGTACTTC. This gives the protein CASSYSHLGLGHEQYF.

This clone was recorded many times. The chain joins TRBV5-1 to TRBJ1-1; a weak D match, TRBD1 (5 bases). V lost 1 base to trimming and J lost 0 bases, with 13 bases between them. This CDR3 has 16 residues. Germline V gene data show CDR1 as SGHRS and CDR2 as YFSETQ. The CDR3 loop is CASSLKDGALNTEAFF. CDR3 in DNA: TGCGCCAGCAGCTTGAAGGACGGGGCGCTGAACACTGAAGCTTTCTTT.

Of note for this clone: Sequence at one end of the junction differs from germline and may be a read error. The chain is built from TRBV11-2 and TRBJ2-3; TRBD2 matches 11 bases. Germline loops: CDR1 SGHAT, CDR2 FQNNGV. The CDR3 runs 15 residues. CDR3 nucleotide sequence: TGTACCAGCAGCTCGCTTAGCGGGGGGGAAGATACTCAGTATTTT. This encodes CTSSSLSGGEDTQYF.

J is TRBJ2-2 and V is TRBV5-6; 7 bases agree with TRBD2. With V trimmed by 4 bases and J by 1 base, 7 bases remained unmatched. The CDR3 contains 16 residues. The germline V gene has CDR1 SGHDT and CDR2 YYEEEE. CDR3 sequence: CASSPKRGLNTGELFF. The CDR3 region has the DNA TGTGCCAGCAGCCCCAAGCGGGGATTGAACACCGGGGAGCTGTTTTTT.

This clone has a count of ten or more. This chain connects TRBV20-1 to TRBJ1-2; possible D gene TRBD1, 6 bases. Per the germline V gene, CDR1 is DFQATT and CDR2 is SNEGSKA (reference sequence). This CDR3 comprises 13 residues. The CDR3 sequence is CSTRGQDSYGYTF. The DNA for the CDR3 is TGCAGCACACGGGGGCAGGATAGCTATGGCTACACCTTC.

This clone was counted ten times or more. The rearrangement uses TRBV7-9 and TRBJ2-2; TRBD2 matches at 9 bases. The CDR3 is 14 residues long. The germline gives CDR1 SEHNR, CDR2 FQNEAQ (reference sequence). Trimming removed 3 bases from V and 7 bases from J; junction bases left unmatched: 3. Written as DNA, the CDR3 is TGTGCCAGCAGCTTGCGGGAGGGCGGCGGGGAGCTGTTTTTT. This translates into CASSLREGGGELFF. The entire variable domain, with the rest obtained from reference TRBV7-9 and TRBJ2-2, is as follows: DTGVSQNPRHKITKRGQNVTFRCDPISEHNRLYWYRQTLGQGPEFLTYFQNEAQLEKSRLLSDRFSAERPKGSFSTLEIQRTEQGDSAMYLCASSLREGGGELFFGEGSRLTVL.

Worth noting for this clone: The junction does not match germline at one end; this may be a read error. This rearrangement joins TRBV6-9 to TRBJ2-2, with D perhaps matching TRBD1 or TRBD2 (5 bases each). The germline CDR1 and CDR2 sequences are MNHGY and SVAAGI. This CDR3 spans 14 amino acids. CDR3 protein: CAITESKDTGDLFF. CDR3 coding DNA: TGTGCCATCACTGAGTCGAAGGACACCGGGGATCTGTTTTTT.

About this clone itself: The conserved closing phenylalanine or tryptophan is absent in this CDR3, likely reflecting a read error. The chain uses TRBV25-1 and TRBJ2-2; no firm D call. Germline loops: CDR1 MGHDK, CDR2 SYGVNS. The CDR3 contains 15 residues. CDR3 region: CARSDLGSGTGELFL. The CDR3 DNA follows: TGTGCCAGAAGTGATCTGGGGTCGGGCACCGGGGAGCTGTTTCTT.

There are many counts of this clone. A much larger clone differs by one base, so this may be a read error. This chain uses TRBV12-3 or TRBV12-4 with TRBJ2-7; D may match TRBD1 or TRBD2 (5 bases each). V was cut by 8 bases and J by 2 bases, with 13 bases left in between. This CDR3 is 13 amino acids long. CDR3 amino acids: CASGRQPPYEQYF. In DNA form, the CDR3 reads TGTGCCAGCGGGAGACAGCCCCCCTACGAGCAGTACTTC.

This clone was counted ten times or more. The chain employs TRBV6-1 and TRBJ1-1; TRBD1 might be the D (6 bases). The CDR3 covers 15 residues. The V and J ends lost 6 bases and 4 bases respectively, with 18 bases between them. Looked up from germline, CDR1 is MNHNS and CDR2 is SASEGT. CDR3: CASSTQGVGGTEAFF. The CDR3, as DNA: TGTGCCAGCAGCACACAGGGAGTTGGGGGCACTGAAGCTTTCTTT.

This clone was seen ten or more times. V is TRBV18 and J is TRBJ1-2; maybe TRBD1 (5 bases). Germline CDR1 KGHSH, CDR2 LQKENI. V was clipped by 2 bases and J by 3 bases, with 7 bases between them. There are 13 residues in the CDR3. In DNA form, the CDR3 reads TGTGCCAGCTCACCAGTCAGGGACTATGGCTACACCTTC. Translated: CASSPVRDYGYTF.

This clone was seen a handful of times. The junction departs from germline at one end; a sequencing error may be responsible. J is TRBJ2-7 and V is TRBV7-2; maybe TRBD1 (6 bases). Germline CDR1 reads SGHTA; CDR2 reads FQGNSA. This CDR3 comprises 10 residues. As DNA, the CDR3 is TGTGCCAGCAGCACAGGGCGATTGATCTTC. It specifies CASSTGRLIF.

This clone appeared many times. The CDR3 sequence is CASSSQAGGSGEKLFF. CDR3 DNA: TGTGCCAGCAGTTCCCAAGCAGGGGGCTCGGGTGAAAAACTGTTTTTT. V is TRBV12-3 or TRBV12-4 and J is TRBJ1-4, with TRBD1 identical over 8 bases. With V trimmed by 4 bases and J by 7 bases, 11 bases remained unmatched. The CDR3 has 16 residues.

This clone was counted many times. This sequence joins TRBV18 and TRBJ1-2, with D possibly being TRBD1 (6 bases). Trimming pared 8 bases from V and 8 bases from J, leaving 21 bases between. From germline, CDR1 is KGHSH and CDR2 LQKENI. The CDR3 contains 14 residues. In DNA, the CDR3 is TGTGCCAGCCCATCAGCCACAGGGTTGAGAGGCTACACCTTC. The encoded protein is CASPSATGLRGYTF.

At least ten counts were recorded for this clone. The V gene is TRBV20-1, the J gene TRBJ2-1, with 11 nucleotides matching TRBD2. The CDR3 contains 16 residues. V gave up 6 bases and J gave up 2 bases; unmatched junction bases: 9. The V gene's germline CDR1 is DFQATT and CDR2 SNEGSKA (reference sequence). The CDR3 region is CSALAGGFRAYNEQFF. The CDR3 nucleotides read TGCAGTGCCCTAGCGGGAGGTTTTAGGGCCTACAATGAGCAGTTCTTC.